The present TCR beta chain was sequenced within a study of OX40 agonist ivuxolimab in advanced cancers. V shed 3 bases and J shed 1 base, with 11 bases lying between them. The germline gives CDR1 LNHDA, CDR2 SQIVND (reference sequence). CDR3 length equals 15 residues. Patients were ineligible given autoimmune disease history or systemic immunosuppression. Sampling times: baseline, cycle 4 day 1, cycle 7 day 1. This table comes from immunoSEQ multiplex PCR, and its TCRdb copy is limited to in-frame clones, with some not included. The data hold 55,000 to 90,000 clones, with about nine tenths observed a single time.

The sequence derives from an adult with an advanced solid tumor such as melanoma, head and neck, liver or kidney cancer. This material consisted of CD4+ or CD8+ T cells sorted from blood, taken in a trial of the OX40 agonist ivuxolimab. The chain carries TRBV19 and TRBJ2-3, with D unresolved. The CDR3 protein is CASSIRTQGTDTQYF. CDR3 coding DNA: TGTGCCAGTAGTATTCGAACTCAGGGCACAGATACGCAGTATTTT.